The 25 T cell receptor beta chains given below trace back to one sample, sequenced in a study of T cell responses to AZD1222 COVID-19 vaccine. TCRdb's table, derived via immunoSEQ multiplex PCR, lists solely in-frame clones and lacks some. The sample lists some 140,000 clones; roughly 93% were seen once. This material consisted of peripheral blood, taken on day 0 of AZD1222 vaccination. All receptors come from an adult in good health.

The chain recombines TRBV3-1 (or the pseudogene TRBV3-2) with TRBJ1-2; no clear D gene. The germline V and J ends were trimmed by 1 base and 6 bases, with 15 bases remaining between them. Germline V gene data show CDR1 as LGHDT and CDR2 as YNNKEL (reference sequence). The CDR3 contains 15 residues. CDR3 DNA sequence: TGTGCCAGCAGCCAAGTAGCGGGGTCTGTACATGGCTACACCTTC. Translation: CASSQVAGSVHGYTF.

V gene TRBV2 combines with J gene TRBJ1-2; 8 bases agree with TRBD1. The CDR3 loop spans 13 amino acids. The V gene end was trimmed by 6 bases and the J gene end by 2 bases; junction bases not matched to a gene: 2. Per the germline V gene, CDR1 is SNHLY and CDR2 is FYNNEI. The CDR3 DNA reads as TGTGCCAGCAGGGGACAGGAGAACTATGGCTACACCTTC. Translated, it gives CASRGQENYGYTF.

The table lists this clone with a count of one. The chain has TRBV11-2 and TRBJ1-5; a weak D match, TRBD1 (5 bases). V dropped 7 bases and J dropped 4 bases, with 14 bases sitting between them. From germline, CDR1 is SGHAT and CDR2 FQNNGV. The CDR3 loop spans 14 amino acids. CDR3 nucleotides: TGTGCCAGCACCAATGGACACCTTAATCAGCCCCAGCATTTT. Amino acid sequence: CASTNGHLNQPQHF. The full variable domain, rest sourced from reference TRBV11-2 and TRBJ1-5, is EAGVAQSPRYKIIEKRQSVAFWCNPISGHATLYWYQQILGQGPKLLIQFQNNGVVDDSQLPKDRFSAERLKGVDSTLKIQPAKLEDSAVYLCASTNGHLNQPQHFGDGTRLSIL.

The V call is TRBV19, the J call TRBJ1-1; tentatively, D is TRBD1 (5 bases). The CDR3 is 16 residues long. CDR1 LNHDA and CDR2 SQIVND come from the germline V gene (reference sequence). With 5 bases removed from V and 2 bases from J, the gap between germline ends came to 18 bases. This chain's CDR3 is CASSFPGRSLNTEAFF. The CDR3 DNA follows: TGTGCCAGTAGTTTTCCGGGACGGAGCCTTAACACTGAAGCTTTCTTT.

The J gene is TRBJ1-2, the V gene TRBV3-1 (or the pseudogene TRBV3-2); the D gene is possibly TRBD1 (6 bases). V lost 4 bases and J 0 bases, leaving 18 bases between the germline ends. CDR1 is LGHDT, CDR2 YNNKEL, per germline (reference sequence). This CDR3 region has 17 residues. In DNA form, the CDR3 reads TGTGCCAGCAGCCGGACCCGGGACAAGGGATCTAACTATGGCTACACCTTC. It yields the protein CASSRTRDKGSNYGYTF.

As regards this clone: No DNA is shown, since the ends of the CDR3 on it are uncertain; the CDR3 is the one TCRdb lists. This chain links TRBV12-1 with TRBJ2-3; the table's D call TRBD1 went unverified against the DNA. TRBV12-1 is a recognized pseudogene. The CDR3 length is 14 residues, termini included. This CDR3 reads CASSWGPGTDTQYF.

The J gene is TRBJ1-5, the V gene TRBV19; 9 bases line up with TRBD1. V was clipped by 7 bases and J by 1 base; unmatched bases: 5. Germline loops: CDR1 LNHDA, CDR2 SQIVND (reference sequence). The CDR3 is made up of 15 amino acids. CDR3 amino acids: CASTSQGASNQPQHF. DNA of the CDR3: TGTGCCAGTACTTCACAGGGGGCCAGCAATCAGCCCCAGCATTTT.

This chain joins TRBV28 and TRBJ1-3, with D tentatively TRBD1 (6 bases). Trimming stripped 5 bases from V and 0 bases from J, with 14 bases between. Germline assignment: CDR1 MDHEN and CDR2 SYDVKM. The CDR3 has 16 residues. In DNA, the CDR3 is TGTGCCAGCAGTCCATGGACAGTTTCCTCTGGAAACACCATATATTTT. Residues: CASSPWTVSSGNTIYF.

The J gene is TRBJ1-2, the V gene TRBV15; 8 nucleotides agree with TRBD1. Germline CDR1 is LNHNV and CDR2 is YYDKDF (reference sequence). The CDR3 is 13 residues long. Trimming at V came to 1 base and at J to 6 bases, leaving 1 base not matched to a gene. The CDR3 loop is CATSRATGDGYTF. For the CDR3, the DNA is TGTGCCACCAGCAGAGCGACAGGGGATGGCTACACCTTC.

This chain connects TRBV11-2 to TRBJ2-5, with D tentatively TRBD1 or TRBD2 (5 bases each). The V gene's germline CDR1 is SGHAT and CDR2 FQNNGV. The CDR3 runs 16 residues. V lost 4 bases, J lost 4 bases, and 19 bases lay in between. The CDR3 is CASSSILKGRGETQYF. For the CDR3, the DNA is TGTGCCAGCAGCTCAATCCTCAAGGGGAGAGGAGAGACCCAGTACTTC.

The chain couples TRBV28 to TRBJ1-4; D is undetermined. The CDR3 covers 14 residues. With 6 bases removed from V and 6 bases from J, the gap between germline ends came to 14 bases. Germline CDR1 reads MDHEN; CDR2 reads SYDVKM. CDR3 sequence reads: CASSLNPRYEKLFF. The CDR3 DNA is TGTGCCAGCAGCCTCAACCCACGTTATGAAAAACTGTTTTTT.

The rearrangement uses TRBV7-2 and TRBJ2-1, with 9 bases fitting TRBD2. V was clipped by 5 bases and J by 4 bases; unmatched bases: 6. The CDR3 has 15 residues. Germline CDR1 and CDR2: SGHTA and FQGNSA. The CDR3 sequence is CASSVSLAGYNEQFF. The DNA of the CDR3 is TGTGCCAGCAGCGTATCTCTAGCGGGGTACAATGAGCAGTTCTTC.

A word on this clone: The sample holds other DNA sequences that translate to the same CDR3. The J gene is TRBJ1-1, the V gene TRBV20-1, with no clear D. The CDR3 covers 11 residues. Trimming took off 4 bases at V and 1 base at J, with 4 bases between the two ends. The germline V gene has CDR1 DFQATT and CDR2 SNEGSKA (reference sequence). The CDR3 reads CSATGNTEAFF. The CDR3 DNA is TGCAGTGCTACAGGGAACACTGAAGCTTTCTTT.

The CDR3 DNA sequence: TGTGCCAGCAGCTTAGACAGGGGTCAGCCCCAGCATTTT. Translating it yields CASSLDRGQPQHF. This chain joins TRBV13 and TRBJ1-5, with 7 bases that match TRBD1. The V and J ends lost 1 base and 6 bases, in that order; junction bases with no gene match: 0. CDR1 PRHDT and CDR2 FYEKMQ come from the germline V gene (reference sequence). This CDR3 is built from 13 residues.

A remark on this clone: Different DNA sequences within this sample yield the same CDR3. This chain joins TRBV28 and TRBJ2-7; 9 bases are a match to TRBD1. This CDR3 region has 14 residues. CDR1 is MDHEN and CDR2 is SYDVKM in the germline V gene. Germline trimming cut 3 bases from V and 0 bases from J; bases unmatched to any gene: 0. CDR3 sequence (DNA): TGTGCCAGCAGTTTGACAGGGGGCTCCTACGAGCAGTACTTC. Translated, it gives CASSLTGGSYEQYF.

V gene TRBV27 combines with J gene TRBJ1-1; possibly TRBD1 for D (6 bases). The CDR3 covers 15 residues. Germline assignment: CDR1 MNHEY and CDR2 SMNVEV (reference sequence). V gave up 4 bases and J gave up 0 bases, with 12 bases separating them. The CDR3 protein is CASSSRRDMNTEAFF. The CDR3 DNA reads TGTGCCAGCAGTTCCCGCCGGGACATGAACACTGAAGCTTTCTTT.

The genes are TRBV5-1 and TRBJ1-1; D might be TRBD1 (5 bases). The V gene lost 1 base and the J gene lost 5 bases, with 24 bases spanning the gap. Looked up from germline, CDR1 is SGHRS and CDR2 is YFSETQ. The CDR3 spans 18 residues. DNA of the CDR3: TGCGCCAGCAGCTTGAGACCCCCTTTTTGGCAGGGAGGAACTGAAGCTTTCTTT. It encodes CASSLRPPFWQGGTEAFF.

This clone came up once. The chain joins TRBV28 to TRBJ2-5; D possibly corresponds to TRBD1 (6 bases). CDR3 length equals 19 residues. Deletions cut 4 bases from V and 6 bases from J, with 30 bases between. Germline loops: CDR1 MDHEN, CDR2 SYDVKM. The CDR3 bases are TGTGCCAGCAGTTCAACTCCCCGGGACACCGATGTTCGATTGAAGACCCAGTACTTC. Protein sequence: CASSSTPRDTDVRLKTQYF.

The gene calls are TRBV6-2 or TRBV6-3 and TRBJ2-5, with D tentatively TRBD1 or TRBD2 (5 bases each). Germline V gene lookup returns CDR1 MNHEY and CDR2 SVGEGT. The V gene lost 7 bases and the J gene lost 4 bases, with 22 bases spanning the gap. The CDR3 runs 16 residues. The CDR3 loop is CASTPSGQQGRETQYF. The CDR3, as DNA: TGTGCCAGCACCCCCTCGGGGCAGCAAGGGAGAGAGACCCAGTACTTC.

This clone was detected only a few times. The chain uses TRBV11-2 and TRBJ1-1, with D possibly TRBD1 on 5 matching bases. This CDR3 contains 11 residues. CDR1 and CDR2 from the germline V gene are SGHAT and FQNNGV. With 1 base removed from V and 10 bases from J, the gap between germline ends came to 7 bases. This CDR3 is CASSLGGVAFF. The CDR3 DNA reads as TGTGCCAGCAGCTTAGGAGGGGTAGCTTTCTTT.

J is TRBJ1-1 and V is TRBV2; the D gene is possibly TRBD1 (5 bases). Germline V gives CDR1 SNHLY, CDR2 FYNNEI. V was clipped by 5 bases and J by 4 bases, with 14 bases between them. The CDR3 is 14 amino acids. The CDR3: CASSLAQGATEAFF. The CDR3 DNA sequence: TGTGCCAGCAGTCTTGCGCAAGGGGCCACTGAAGCTTTCTTT.

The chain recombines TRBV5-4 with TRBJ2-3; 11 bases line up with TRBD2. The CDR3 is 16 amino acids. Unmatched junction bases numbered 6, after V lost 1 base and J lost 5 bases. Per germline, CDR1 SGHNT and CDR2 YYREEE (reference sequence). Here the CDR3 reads CASSLTTSGVQDTQYF. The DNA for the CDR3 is TGTGCCAGCAGCTTGACGACTAGCGGGGTGCAAGATACGCAGTATTTT.

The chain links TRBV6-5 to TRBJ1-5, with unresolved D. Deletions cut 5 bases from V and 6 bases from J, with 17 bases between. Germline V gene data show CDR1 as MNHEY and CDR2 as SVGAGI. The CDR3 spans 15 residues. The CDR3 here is CASSPWQGYSQPQHF. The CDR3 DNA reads TGTGCCAGCAGTCCCTGGCAAGGGTATAGTCAGCCCCAGCATTTT.

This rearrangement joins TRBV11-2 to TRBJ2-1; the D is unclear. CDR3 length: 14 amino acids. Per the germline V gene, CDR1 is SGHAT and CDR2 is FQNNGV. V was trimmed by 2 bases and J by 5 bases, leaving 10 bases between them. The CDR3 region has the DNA TGTGCCAGCAGCTTAATTGGTCCTCACAATGAGCAGTTCTTC. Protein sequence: CASSLIGPHNEQFF.

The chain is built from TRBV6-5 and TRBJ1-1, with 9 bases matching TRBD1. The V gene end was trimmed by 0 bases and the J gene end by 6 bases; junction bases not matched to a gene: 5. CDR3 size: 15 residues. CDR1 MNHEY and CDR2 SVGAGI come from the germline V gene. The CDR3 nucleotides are TGTGCCAGCAGTTACTCGAACAGGGGGCGCGCTGAAGCTTTCTTT. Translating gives CASSYSNRGRAEAFF.